Sequencing of this T cell receptor (beta chain) was carried out in a study of blood T cell repertoires in COVID-19. CDR1 and CDR2 from the germline V gene are SGHRS and YFSETQ. Trimming at V came to 6 bases and at J to 8 bases, leaving 14 bases not matched to a gene. CDR3 length: 15 residues. Sequencing used immunoSEQ multiplex PCR; TCRdb keeps in-frame clones, though not all of them. The sample includes about 70,000 clones, 81% of them seen just once. This TCR was recovered from a woman aged 70-85 years with acute or convalescent COVID-19. Sequenced sample: peripheral blood. The J gene is TRBJ1-2, the V gene TRBV5-1, with 9 bases matching TRBD1. The CDR3 sequence is CASMGGQGGLGGYTF. CDR3 sequence (DNA): TGCGCCAGCATGGGGGGACAGGGTGGCTTAGGCGGCTACACCTTC.